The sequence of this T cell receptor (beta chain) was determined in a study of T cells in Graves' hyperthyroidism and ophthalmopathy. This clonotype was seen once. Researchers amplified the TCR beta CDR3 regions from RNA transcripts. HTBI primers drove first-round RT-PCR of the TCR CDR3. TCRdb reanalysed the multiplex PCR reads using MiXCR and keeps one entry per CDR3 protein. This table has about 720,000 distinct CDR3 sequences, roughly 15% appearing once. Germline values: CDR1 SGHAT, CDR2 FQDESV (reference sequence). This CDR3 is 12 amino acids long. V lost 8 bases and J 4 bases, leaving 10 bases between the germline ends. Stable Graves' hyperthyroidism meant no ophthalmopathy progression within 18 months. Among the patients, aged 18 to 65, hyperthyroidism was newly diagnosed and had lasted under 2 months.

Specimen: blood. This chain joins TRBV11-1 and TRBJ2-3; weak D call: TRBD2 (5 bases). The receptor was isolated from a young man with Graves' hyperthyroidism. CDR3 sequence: CASGQEADTQYF. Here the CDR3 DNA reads TGTGCCAGCGGGCAGGAGGCAGATACGCAGTATTTT.